This T cell receptor (beta chain) was recovered during a study of regulatory T cells in long-lasting Graves disease. Assembly of TCR beta libraries relied on iRepertoire HTBI primers together with Arm-PCR of CDR3 regions. TCRdb re-called the multiplex PCR reads through MiXCR, storing one row per CDR3 protein. Altogether around 480,000 distinct CDR3 sequences are present, more than 15% being singletons, with the ten largest covering just under 25%. Germline values: CDR1 SGHTS, CDR2 YDEGEE. The CDR3 runs 14 residues. Between the trimmed V and J ends, which lost 0 bases and 6 bases, there was a span of 10 bases. The time point denotes: newly diagnosed GD, antithyroid drugs for less than 3 months. The TCR library was prepared using RNA isolated from PBMCs. The diagnosis of Graves' disease used American Thyroid Association guidelines. In its sample, this clonotype was seen many times. These data also featured in a second study, about T cells in Graves' hyperthyroidism and ophthalmopathy. From that report: With the HTBI primer set, the TCR CDR3 went through a first round of RT-PCR.

The source material was peripheral blood mononuclear cells (PBMCs), sampled at new diagnosis, from a patient treated with antithyroid drugs. The clonotype originates from a middle-aged woman with Graves disease. This chain uses TRBV5-8 with TRBJ2-1; no clear D. The CDR3 sequence is CASSLDRVGNEQFF. CDR3 coding DNA: TGTGCCAGCAGCTTGGATAGGGTTGGCAATGAGCAGTTCTTC.